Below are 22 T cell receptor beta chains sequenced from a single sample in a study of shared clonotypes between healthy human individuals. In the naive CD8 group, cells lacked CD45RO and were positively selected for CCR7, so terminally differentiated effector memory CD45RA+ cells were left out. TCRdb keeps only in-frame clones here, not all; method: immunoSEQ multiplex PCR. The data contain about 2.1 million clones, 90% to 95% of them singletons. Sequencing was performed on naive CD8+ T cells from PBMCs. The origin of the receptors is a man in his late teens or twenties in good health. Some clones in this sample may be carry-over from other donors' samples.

DNA of the CDR3: TGTGCCAGCATCGGACTTCAGGGTCAGCCCCAGCATTTT. It encodes CASIGLQGQPQHF. The V call is TRBV19, the J call TRBJ1-5; tentatively, D is TRBD1 (5 bases). This CDR3 has 13 amino acids. V lost 9 bases, J lost 6 bases, and 15 bases lay in between. Germline V gives CDR1 LNHDA, CDR2 SQIVND (reference sequence). The full variable domain, in which reference TRBV19 and TRBJ1-5 provide the parts outside the CDR3, is DGGITQSPKYLFRKEGQNVTLSCEQNLNHDAMYWYRQDPGQGLRLIYYSQIVNDFQKGDIAEGYSVSREKKESFPLTVTSAQKNPTAFYLCASIGLQGQPQHFGDGTRLSIL.

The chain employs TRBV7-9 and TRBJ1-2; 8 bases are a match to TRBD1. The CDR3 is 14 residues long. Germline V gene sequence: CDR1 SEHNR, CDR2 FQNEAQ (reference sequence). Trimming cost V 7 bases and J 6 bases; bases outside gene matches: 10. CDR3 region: CASTTTGDRHGYTF. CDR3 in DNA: TGTGCCAGCACCACGACAGGGGACAGACATGGCTACACCTTC. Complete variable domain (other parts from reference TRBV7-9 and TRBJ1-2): DTGVSQNPRHKITKRGQNVTFRCDPISEHNRLYWYRQTLGQGPEFLTYFQNEAQLEKSRLLSDRFSAERPKGSFSTLEIQRTEQGDSAMYLCASTTTGDRHGYTFGSGTRLTVV.

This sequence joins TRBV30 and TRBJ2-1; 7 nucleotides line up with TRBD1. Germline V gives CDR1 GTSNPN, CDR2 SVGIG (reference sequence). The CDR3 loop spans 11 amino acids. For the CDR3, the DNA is TGTGCGGGACAGCTTATTCCTGAGCAGTTCTTC. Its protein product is CAGQLIPEQFF. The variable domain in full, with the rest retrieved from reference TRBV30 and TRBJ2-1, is SQTIHQWPATLVQPVGSPLSLECTVEGTSNPNLYWYRQAAGRGLQLLFYSVGIGQISSEVPQNLSASRPQDRQFILSSKKLLLSDSGFYLCAGQLIPEQFFGPGTRLTVL.

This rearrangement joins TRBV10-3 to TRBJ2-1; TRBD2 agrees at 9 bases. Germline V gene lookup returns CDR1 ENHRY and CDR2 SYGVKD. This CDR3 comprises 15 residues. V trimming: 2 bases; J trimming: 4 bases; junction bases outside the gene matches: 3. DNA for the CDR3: TGTGCCATCAGTGAGCAGCGGGAGGTTTACAATGAGCAGTTCTTC. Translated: CAISEQREVYNEQFF.

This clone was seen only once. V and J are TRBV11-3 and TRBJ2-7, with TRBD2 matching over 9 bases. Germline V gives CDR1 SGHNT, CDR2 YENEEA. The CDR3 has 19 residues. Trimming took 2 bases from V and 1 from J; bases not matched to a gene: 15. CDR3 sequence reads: CASSLWFVLAGQKSYEQYF. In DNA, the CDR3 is TGTGCCAGCAGCTTATGGTTTGTACTAGCGGGTCAGAAATCCTACGAGCAGTACTTC.

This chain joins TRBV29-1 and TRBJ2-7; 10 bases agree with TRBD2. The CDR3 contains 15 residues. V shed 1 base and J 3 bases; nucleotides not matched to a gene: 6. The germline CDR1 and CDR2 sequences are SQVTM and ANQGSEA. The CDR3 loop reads CSVEGLAGADYEQYF. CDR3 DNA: TGCAGCGTTGAAGGACTAGCGGGCGCCGACTACGAGCAGTACTTC.

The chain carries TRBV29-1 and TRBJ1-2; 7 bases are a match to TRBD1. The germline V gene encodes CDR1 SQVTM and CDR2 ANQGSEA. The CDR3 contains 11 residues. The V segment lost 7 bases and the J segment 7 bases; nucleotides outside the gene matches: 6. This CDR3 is CSGRQGSGYTF. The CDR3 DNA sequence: TGCAGCGGACGACAGGGATCTGGCTACACCTTC. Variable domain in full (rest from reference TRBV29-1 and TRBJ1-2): SAVISQKPSRDICQRGTSLTIQCQVDSQVTMMFWYRQQPGQSLTLIATANQGSEATYESGFVIDKFPISRPNLTFSTLTVSNMSPEDSSIYLCSGRQGSGYTFGSGTRLTVV.

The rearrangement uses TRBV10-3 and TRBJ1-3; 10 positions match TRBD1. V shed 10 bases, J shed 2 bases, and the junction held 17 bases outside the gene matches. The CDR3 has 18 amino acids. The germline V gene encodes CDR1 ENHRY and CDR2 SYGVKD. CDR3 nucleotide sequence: TGTGCCAGCTCCGATCCAACCCGGGACAGGGGCGCTGGAAACACCATATATTTT. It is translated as CASSDPTRDRGAGNTIYF.

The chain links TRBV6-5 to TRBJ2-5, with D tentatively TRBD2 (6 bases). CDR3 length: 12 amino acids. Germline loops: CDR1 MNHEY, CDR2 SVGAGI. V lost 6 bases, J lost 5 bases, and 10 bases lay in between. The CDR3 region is CASSGSGETQYF. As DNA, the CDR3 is TGTGCCAGCAGCGGGAGCGGGGAGACCCAGTACTTC.

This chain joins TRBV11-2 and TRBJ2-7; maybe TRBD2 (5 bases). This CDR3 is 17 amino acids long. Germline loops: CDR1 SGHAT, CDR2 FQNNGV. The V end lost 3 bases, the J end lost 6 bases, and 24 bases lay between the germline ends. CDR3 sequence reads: CASSLSIATTRRREQYF. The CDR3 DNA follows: TGTGCCAGCAGCTTGTCGATAGCGACCACAAGAAGGCGCGAGCAGTACTTC.

The CDR3 here is CASSSGTSGRAAGELFF. The CDR3, as DNA: TGTGCCAGCAGCTCCGGGACTAGCGGGAGGGCGGCCGGGGAGCTGTTTTTT. The rearrangement uses TRBV5-4 and TRBJ2-2, with 16 bases identical to TRBD2. The J segment lost 6 bases and the V segment lost 3 bases, leaving 5 bases of the junction unmatched. The CDR3 runs to 17 residues. Germline V lookup: CDR1 SGHNT, CDR2 YYREEE (reference sequence).

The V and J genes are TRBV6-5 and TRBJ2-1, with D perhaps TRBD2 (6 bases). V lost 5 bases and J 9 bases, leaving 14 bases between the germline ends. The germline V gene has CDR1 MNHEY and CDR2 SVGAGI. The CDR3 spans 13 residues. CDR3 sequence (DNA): TGTGCCAGCAGTAACCCCTTGGGGGGTGAGCAGTTCTTC. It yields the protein CASSNPLGGEQFF.

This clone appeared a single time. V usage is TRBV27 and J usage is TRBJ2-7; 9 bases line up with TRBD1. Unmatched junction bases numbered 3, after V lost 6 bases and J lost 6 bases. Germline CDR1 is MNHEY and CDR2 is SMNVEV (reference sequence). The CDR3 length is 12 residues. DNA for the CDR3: TGTGCCAGCAGATTGACAGGGGGCGAGCAGTACTTC. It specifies CASRLTGGEQYF.

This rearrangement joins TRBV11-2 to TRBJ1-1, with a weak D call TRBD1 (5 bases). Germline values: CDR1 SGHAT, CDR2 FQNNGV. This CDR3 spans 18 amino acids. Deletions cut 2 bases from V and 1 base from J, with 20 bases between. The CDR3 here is CASSLTRTRQRRNTEAFF. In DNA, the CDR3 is TGTGCCAGCAGCTTAACCCGTACGCGACAGAGGAGGAACACTGAAGCTTTCTTT.

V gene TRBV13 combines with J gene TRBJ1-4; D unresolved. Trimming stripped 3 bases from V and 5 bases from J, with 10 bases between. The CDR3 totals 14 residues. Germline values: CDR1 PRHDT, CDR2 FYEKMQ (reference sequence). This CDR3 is CASSFGGPNEKLFF. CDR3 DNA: TGTGCCAGCAGCTTCGGCGGACCCAATGAAAAACTGTTTTTT. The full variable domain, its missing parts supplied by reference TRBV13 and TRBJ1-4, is AAGVIQSPRHLIKEKRETATLKCYPIPRHDTVYWYQQGPGQDPQFLISFYEKMQSDKGSIPDRFSAQQFSDYHSELNMSSLELGDSALYFCASSFGGPNEKLFFGSGTQLSVL.

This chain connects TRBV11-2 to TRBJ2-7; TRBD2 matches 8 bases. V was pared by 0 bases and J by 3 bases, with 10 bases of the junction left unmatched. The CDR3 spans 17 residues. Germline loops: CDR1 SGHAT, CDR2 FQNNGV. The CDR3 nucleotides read TGTGCCAGCAGCTTAGATCTAGCGGGCGCCGGTTACTACGAGCAGTACTTC. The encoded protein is CASSLDLAGAGYYEQYF.

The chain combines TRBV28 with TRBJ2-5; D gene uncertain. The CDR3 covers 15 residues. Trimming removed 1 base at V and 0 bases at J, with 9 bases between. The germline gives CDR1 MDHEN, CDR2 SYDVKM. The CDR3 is CASSLFLINQETQYF. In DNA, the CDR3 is TGTGCCAGCAGTTTATTCCTGATAAACCAAGAGACCCAGTACTTC.

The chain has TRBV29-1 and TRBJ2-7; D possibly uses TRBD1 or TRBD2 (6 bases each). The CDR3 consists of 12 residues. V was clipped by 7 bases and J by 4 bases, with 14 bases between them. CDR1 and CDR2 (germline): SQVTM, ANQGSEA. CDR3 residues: CSATGAHYEQYF. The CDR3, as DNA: TGCAGCGCCACGGGGGCCCATTACGAGCAGTACTTC.

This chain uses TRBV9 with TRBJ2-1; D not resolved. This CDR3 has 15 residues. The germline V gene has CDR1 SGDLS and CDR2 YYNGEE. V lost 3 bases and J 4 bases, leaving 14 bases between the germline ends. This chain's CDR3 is CASSAGWGSYNEQFF. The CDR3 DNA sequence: TGTGCCAGCAGCGCCGGGTGGGGTTCATACAATGAGCAGTTCTTC. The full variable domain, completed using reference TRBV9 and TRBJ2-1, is DSGVTQTPKHLITATGQRVTLRCSPRSGDLSVYWYQQSLDQGLQFLIQYYNGEERAKGNILERFSAQQFPDLHSELNLSSLELGDSALYFCASSAGWGSYNEQFFGPGTRLTVL.

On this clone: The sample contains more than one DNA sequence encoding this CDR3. Here the CDR3 reads CASSPGTGLNTEAFF. In DNA form, the CDR3 reads TGTGCCAGTAGTCCTGGGACAGGCCTGAACACTGAAGCTTTCTTT. The V call is TRBV19, the J call TRBJ1-1; 8 nucleotides agree with TRBD1. With V trimmed by 5 bases and J by 0 bases, 5 bases remained unmatched. Germline CDR1 LNHDA, CDR2 SQIVND (reference sequence). This CDR3 has 15 amino acids. The full variable domain, with the rest looked up from reference TRBV19 and TRBJ1-1, is DGGITQSPKYLFRKEGQNVTLSCEQNLNHDAMYWYRQDPGQGLRLIYYSQIVNDFQKGDIAEGYSVSREKKESFPLTVTSAQKNPTAFYLCASSPGTGLNTEAFFGQGTRLTVV.

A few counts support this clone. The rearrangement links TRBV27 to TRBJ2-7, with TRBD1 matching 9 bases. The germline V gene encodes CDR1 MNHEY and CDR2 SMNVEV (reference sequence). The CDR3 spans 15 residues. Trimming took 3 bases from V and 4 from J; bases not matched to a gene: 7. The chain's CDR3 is CASSLGGTGWYEQYF. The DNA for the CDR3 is TGTGCCAGCAGTTTGGGAGGGACAGGGTGGTACGAGCAGTACTTC.

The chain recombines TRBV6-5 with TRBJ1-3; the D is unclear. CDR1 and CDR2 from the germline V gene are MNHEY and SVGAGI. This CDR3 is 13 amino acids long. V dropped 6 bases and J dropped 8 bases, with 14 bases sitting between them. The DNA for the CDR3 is TGTGCCAGCAGGACCAAGTATACTTACACCATATATTTT. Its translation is CASRTKYTYTIYF.